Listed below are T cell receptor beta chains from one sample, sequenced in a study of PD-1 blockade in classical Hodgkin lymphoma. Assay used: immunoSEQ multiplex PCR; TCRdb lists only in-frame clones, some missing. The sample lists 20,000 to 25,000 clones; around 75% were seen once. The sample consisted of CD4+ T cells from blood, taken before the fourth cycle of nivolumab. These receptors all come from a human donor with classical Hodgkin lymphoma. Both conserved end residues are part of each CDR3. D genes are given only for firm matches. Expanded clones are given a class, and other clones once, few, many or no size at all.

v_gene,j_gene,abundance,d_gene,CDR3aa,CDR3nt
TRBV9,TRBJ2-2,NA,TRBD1,CASSFGTGETGELFF,TGTGCCAGCAGCTTCGGGACAGGGGAAACCGGGGAGCTGTTTTTT
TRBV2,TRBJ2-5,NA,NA,CASSPDYLQETQYF,TGTGCCAGCAGTCCGGACTATCTTCAAGAGACCCAGTACTTC
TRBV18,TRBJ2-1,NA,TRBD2,CASSPPRGSGGADNEQFF,TGTGCCAGCTCACCCCCTCGGGGGAGCGGGGGGGCGGATAATGAGCAGTTCTTC
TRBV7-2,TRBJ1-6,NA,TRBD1,CASSLIVDRASPLHF,TGTGCCAGCAGCTTAATCGTAGACAGGGCTTCACCCCTCCACTTT
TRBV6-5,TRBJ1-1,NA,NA,CASSYRRGLMNTEAFF,TGTGCCAGCAGTTACAGGCGCGGACTGATGAACACTGAAGCTTTCTTT
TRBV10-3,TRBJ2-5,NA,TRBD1,CATLSGQGVETQYF,TGTGCCACTCTTTCCGGACAGGGGGTAGAGACCCAGTACTTC
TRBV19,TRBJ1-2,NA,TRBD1,CASSLQGTNYGYTF,TGTGCCAGTAGCCTACAGGGGACTAACTATGGCTACACCTTC
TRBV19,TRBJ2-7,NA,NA,CASKEGLNSYEQYF,TGTGCCAGTAAGGAGGGGCTTAACTCCTACGAGCAGTACTTC
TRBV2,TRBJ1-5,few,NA,CASRALEYSNQPQHF,TGTGCCAGCAGGGCCCTGGAGTATAGCAATCAGCCCCAGCATTTT
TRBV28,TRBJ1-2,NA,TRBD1,CASLTGVNGYTF,TGTGCCAGTCTTACAGGGGTAAATGGCTACACCTTC
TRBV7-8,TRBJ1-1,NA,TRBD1,CASSVGQANEAFF,TGTGCCAGCAGCGTTGGACAGGCAAATGAAGCTTTCTTT
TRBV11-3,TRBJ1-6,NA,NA,CASSRQENSPLHF,TGTGCCAGCAGCCGACAGGAGAATTCACCCCTCCACTTT
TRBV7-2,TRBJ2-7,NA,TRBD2,CASSLGRGEGEQYF,TGTGCCAGCAGCTTAGGCCGGGGGGAAGGAGAGCAGTACTTC
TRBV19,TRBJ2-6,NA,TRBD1,CASSRDRPGANVLTF,TGTGCCAGTAGCCGGGACAGACCTGGGGCCAACGTCCTGACTTTC
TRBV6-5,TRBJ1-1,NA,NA,CASSWQAGALNTEAFF,TGTGCCAGCAGTTGGCAGGCAGGGGCCCTGAACACTGAAGCTTTCTTT
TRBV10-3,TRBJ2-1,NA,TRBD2,CAIRPGGETYNEQFF,TGTGCCATCAGACCCGGGGGGGAGACCTACAATGAGCAGTTCTTC
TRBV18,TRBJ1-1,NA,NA,CASSPTGENTEAFF,TGTGCCAGCTCACCAACAGGAGAAAACACTGAAGCTTTCTTT
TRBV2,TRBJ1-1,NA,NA,CAGSVGLAEAFF,TGTGCCGGATCCGTAGGGTTAGCTGAAGCTTTCTTT
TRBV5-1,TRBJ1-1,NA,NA,CASSSDNWDTEAFF,TGCGCCAGCAGCTCAGATAATTGGGACACTGAAGCTTTCTTT
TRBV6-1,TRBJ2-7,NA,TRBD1,CASSEPGGSVYEQYF,TGTGCCAGCAGTGAACCAGGGGGTTCCGTCTACGAGCAGTACTTC
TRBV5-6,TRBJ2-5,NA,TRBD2,CASSVRTSGGVGTQYF,TGTGCCAGCAGCGTCCGGACTAGCGGGGGGGTCGGCACCCAGTACTTC
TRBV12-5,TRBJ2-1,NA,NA,CASGRGGAYNEQFF,TGTGCTAGTGGTAGAGGGGGGGCCTACAATGAGCAGTTCTTC
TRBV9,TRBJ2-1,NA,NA,CASSVAGDNEQFF,TGTGCCAGCAGCGTAGCCGGTGACAATGAGCAGTTCTTC
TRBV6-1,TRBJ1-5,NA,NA,CASSELWTGYSNQPQHF,TGTGCCAGCAGTGAATTATGGACGGGTTATAGCAATCAGCCCCAGCATTTT
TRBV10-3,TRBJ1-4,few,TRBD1,CAISEEVGTGEKLFF,TGTGCCATCAGTGAGGAGGTGGGGACAGGGGAAAAACTGTTTTTT
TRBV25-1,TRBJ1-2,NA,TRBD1,CASNEGGTAYGYTF,TGTGCCAGCAACGAGGGAGGGACAGCCTATGGCTACACCTTC
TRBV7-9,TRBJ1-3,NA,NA,CASSISGFSGNTIYF,TGTGCCAGCAGCATCTCAGGGTTCTCTGGAAACACCATATATTTT
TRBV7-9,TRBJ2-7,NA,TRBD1,CASSTNRGHLIEQYF,TGTGCCAGCAGTACGAACAGGGGGCATTTAATCGAGCAGTACTTC
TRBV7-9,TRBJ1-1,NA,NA,CAGSLAENTEAFF,TGTGCCGGCAGCTTAGCAGAGAACACTGAAGCTTTCTTT
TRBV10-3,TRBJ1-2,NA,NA,CAIMGVTAKGYTF,TGTGCCATCATGGGTGTTACTGCGAAAGGCTACACCTTC
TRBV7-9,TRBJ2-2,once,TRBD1,CASSLRAGGASGELFF,TGTGCCAGCAGCTTAAGGGCAGGGGGCGCGTCCGGGGAGCTGTTTTTT
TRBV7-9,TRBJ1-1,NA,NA,CASSQTLDGTEAFF,TGTGCCAGCTCCCAGACCCTGGACGGGACTGAAGCTTTCTTT
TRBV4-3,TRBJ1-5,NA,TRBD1,CASSLTRRQGENQPQHF,TGCGCCAGCAGCCTGACCAGGCGACAGGGGGAAAATCAGCCCCAGCATTTT
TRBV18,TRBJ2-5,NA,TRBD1,CASSPDRVQETQYF,TGTGCCAGCTCACCCGACAGGGTCCAAGAGACCCAGTACTTC
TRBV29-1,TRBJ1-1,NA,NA,CSVATLLNTEAFF,TGCAGCGTTGCGACGCTCTTGAACACTGAAGCTTTCTTT
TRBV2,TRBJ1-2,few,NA,CASSVQVAYGYTF,TGTGCCAGCAGTGTGCAGGTGGCTTATGGCTACACCTTC
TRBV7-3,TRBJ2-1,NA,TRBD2,CASSSSGGPHNEQFF,TGTGCCAGCAGCTCCAGCGGGGGGCCCCACAATGAGCAGTTCTTC
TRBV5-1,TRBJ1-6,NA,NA,CASSLGEGVNNSPLHF,TGCGCCAGCAGCTTGGGGGAGGGGGTGAATAATTCACCCCTCCACTTT
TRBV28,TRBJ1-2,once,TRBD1,CASSLQWGGGLGYTF,TGTGCCAGCAGTTTACAATGGGGAGGGGGCCTTGGCTACACCTTC
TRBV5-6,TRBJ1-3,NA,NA,CASSVPGGNTIYF,TGTGCCAGCAGCGTCCCAGGGGGAAACACCATATATTTT
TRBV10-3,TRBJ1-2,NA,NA,CAIMRGSGYTF,TGTGCCATCATGAGGGGATCCGGCTACACCTTC
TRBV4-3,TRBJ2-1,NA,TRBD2,CASGQAGGNNEQFF,TGCGCCAGCGGGCAAGCGGGGGGGAACAATGAGCAGTTCTTC
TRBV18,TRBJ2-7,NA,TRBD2,CASSPRPGLVFSEQYF,TGTGCCAGCTCACCAAGGCCGGGACTAGTCTTTTCCGAGCAGTACTTC
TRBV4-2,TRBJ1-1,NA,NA,CASSQDAGFGTEAFF,TGTGCCAGCAGCCAAGATGCAGGATTTGGGACTGAAGCTTTCTTT
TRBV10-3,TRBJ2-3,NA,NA,CAISEWESRTDTQYF,TGTGCCATCAGTGAATGGGAATCCCGCACAGATACGCAGTATTTT
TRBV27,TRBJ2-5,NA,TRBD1,CASSLSGRGPGMETQYF,TGTGCCAGCAGTTTATCGGGCAGGGGGCCAGGGATGGAGACCCAGTACTTC
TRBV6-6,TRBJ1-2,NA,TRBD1,CASSYSQGQLNYGYTF,TGTGCCAGCAGTTACTCCCAGGGACAGCTTAACTATGGCTACACCTTC
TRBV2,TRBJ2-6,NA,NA,CASSEAWQTGANVLTF,TGTGCCAGCAGTGAAGCCTGGCAAACTGGGGCCAACGTCCTGACTTTC
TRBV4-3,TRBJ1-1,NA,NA,CASSQDNQGSTEAFF,TGCGCCAGCAGCCAAGATAATCAGGGCTCCACTGAAGCTTTCTTT
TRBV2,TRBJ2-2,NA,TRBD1,CASRGQGTGELFF,TGTGCCAGCAGGGGACAGGGGACCGGGGAGCTGTTTTTT
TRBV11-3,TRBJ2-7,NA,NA,CASSLVDRQYF,TGTGCCAGCAGCTTAGTAGATCGGCAGTACTTC